This TCR beta chain is from a study of Ad26.COV2.S vaccination and SARS-CoV-2 variants. For the study at large: Donor was assigned to the Ad26.COV2.S arm of trial COV1001. Study-level points and caveats: While placebo recipients had lower spike-specific TCR breadth, vaccine recipients had more. The TCR-based breadth and depth measures might underestimate overall T cell responses.

The treatment denotes: roughly 20 received Ad26.COV2.S at low or high dose, single or two shots; about 5 received placebo; per-sample allocation not given. Collection of samples fell on day 63 after the first vaccine or placebo injection. Only in-frame clones appear in the TCRdb table, and some are missing; sequencing was by immunoSEQ multiplex PCR. In the table there are over 400,000 clones, 89% of which are singletons. Details on this clone: Its antigen is as yet unknown.

V lost 0 bases, J lost 5 bases, and 18 bases lay in between. This CDR3 has 16 amino acids. From germline, CDR1 is SGHNT and CDR2 YYREEE (reference sequence). The receptor comes from a person between 18 and 65 years old who received the Ad26.COV2.S COVID-19 vaccine or a placebo. The sample here was peripheral blood, taken in a trial of Ad26.COV2.S vaccine versus placebo. The chain combines TRBV5-4 with TRBJ2-7, with D maybe TRBD2 (6 bases). CDR3 in amino acids: CASSLDLRGGLHEQYF. As DNA, the CDR3 is TGTGCCAGCAGCTTGGATCTGAGGGGAGGTTTGCACGAGCAGTACTTC. Full variable domain (remainder filled in from reference TRBV5-4 and TRBJ2-7): ETGVTQSPTHLIKTRGQQVTLRCSSQSGHNTVSWYQQALGQGPQFIFQYYREEENGRGNFPPRFSGLQFPNYSSELNVNALELDDSALYLCASSLDLRGGLHEQYFGPGTRLTVT.